This record concerns one T cell receptor beta chain sequence. This entry belongs to a study of blood T cell repertoires in COVID-19. Study context: From T cells, B-cell-depleted T cells, or PBMCs came the material, which was cDNA or gDNA.

V lost 1 base and J 7 bases, leaving 16 bases between the germline ends. Germline V gives CDR1 LGHNA, CDR2 YNFKEQ. CDR3 length equals 15 residues. Those who participated ranged in age from roughly 18 to 89 years and resided in some 24 US areas. Using immunoSEQ multiplex PCR, the repertoire was profiled, and TCRdb retains in-frame clones only, with some absent. The sample consists of 150,000 to 200,000 clones, approximately 85% of them appearing once. Specimen: PBMCs or T cells enriched from blood (not recorded which). This chain uses TRBV4-2 with TRBJ1-2; unclear D gene. This receptor was obtained from a woman younger than 30 who had recovered from COVID-19. CDR3 protein: CASSQAVSLTGGYTF. In DNA, the CDR3 is TGTGCCAGCAGCCAAGCGGTTTCACTTACGGGTGGCTACACCTTC.